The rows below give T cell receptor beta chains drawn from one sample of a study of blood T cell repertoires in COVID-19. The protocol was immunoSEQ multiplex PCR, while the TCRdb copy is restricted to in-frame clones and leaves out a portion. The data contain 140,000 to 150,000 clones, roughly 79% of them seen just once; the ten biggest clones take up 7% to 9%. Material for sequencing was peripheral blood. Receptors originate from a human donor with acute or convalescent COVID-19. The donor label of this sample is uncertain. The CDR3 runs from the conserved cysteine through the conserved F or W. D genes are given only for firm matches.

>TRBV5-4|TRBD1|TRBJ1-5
CASSLDRGLGGNQPQHF
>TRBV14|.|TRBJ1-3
CASSYYLNRVEGGNTIYF
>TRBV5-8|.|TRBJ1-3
CASKSRARAHSGNTIYF
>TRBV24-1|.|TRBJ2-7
CATSTVSSYEQYF
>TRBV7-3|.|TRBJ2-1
CASSPMGDTDNEQFF
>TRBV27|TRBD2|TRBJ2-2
CASSLSGGVQNTGELFF
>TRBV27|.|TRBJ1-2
CASSFDGNYGYTF
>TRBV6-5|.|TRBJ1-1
CASSYLDPSQGAFF
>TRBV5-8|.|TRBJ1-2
CASNPLREGMISYTF
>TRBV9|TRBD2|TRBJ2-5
CASSASGLAQETQYF
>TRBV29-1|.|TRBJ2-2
CSVENNAGELFF
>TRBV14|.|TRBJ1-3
CASSPTGPGNTIYF
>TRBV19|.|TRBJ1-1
CASSAPPGSEAFF
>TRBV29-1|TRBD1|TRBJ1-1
CSSGQGKGGTEAFF
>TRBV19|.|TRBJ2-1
CASSIGTEQFF
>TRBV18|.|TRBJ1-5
CASSPPGVGGNQPQHF
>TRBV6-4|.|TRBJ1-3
CASMRGFQSGNTIYF
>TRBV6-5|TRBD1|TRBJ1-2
CASGTGGLGRYGYTF
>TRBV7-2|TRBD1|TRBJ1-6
CASSLVSRGNSPLHF
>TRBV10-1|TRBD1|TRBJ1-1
CASRTGPNTEAFF
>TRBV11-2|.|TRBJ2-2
CASSLERTPRTGELFF
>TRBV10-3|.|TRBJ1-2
CATRPEIYGYTF
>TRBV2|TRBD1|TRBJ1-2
CASSPLDRGGDGGYTF
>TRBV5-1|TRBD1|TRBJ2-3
CASSLAGTGSDTQYF
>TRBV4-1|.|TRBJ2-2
CASSWGPRGASATGELFF
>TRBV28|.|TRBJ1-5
CASSSTDQPQHF
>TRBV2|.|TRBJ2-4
CASSEVGARIQYF
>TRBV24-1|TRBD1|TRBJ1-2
CATSDPPTGDGYTF
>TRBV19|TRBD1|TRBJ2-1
CASSPREQGAMAEQFF
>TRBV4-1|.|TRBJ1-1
CASSQDLWGGGTEAFF
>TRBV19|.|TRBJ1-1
CARRRGITFF
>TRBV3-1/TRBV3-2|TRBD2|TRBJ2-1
CASSQGTRGGEQFF
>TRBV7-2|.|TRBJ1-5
CASSLELLSNQPQHF
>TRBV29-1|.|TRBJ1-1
CSVADMNTEAFF
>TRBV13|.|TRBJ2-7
CASSFGANYEQYF
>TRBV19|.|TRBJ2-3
CASSTRLEASTDTQYF
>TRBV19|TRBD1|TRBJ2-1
CASSITGGHEQFF
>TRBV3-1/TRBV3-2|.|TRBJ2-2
CASSQESFANTGELFF
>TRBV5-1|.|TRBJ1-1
CASRGSNTEAFF
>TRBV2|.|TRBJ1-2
CASLREVPLYGYTF
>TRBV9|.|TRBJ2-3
CASSADRSTDTQYF
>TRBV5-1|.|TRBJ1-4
CASSPGRGQANEKLFF
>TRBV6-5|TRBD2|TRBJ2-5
CASSYSGLAQETQYF
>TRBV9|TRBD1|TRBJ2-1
CASSVAGTGYNEQFF
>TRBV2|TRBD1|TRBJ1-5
CASSGTGGYQPQHF
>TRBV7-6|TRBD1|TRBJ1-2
CASSSQGAIGYTF
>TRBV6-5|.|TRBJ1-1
CASARGWGTEAFF
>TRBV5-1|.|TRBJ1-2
CASSLDSGEGGYTF
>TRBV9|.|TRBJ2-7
CASSAQGADYEQYF
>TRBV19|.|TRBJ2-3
CASSPEQGPVTDTQYF
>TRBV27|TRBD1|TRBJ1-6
CASSFGTGTPLHF
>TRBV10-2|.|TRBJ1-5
CASRSGNNQPQHF
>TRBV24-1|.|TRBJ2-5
CATSARTAETQYF
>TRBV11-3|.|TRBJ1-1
CASSAGGQKEAFF
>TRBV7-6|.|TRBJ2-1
CASSLGGGALYNEQFF
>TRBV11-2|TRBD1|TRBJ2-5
CASSRGQGETQYF
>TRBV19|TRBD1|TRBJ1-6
CASSPLGQGSVHSPLHF
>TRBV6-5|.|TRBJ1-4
CAARGGREGEKLFF
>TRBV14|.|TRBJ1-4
CASSQEGGIAGNEKLFF
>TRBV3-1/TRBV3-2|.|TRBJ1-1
CASSQGLTEAFF